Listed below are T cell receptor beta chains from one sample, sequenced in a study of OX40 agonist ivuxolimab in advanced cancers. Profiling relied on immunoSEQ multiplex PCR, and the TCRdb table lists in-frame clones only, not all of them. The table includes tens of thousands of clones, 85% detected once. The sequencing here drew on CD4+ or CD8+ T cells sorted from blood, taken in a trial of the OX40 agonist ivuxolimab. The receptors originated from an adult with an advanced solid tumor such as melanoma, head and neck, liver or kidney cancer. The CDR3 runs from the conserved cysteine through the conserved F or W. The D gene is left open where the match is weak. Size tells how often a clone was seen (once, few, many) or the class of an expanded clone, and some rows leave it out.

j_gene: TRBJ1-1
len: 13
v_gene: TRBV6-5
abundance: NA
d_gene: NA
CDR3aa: CASSHYRGGEAFF
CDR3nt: TGTGCCAGCAGCCACTACCGAGGCGGTGAAGCTTTCTTT

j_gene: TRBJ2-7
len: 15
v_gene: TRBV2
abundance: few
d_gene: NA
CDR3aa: CASSARGQGMYEQYF
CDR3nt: TGTGCCAGCAGCGCGCGGGGCCAAGGGATGTACGAGCAGTACTTC

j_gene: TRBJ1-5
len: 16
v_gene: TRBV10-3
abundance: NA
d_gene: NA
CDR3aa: CAISEYDMSGNQPQHF
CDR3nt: TGTGCCATCAGTGAGTACGACATGTCGGGCAATCAGCCCCAGCATTTT

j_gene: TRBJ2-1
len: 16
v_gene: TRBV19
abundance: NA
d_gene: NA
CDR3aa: CASSLLTLGSYNEQFF
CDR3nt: TGTGCCAGTAGTCTGCTGACACTTGGCTCCTACAATGAGCAGTTCTTC

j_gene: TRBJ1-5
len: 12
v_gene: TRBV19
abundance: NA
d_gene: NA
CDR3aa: CASSTGNQPQHF
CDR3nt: TGTGCCAGTAGTACAGGGAATCAGCCCCAGCATTTT

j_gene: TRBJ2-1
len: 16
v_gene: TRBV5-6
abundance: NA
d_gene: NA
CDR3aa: CASSGGPGQGYNEQFF
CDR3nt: TGTGCCAGCAGCGGCGGCCCGGGACAAGGGTACAATGAGCAGTTCTTC

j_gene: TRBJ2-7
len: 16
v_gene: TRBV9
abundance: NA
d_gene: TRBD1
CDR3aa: CASSAFLGTGAHEQYF
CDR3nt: TGTGCCAGCAGCGCTTTCTTAGGGACAGGGGCCCACGAGCAGTACTTC

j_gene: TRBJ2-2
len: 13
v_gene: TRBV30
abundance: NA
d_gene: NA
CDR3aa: CAWSDRDTGELFF
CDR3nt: TGTGCCTGGAGTGACAGGGACACCGGGGAGCTGTTTTTT

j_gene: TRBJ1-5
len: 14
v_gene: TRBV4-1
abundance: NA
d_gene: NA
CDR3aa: CASSQGLSGQPQHF
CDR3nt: TGCGCCAGCAGCCAAGGTCTGTCCGGCCAGCCCCAGCATTTT

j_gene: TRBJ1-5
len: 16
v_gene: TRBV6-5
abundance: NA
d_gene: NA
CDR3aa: CASSYAYRGASQPQHF
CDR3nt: TGTGCCAGCAGTTACGCCTACCGGGGGGCCAGCCAGCCCCAGCATTTT

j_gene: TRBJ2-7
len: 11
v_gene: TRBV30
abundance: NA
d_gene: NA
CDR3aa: CAWMSTLEQYF
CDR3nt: TGTGCCTGGATGTCCACCCTCGAGCAGTACTTC

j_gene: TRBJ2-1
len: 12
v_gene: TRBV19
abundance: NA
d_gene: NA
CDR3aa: CASSIPYNEQFF
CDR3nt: TGTGCCAGTAGTATCCCCTACAATGAGCAGTTCTTC

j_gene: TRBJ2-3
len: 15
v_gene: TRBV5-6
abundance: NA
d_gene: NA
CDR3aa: CASSFSRVSTDTQYF
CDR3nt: TGTGCCAGCAGCTTCAGCAGGGTTAGCACAGATACGCAGTATTTT

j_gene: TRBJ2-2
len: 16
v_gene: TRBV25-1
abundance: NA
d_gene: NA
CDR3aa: CASSSPDGAYTGELFF
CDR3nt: TGTGCCAGCAGCTCCCCAGACGGGGCTTACACCGGGGAGCTGTTTTTT

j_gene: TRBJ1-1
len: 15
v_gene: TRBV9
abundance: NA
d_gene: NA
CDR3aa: CASSVGQMSLTEAFF
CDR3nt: TGTGCCAGCAGCGTCGGACAAATGTCGCTCACTGAAGCTTTCTTT

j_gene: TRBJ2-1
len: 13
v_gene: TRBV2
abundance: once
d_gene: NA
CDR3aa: CAIPGMSYNEQFF
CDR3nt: TGTGCCATCCCAGGGATGTCCTACAATGAGCAGTTCTTC

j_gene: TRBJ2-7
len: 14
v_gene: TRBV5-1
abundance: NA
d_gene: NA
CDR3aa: CASSYSGTLYEQYF
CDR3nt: TGCGCCAGCAGCTACTCCGGGACACTCTACGAGCAGTACTTC

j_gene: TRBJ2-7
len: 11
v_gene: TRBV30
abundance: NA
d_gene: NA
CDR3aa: CAWSVGYEQYF
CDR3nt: TGTGCCTGGAGTGTAGGTTACGAGCAGTACTTC

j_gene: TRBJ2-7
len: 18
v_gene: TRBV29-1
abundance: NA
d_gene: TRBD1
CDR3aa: CSLATGDRGVAHAYEQYF
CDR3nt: TGCAGCCTCGCGACCGGCGACAGGGGTGTTGCCCATGCCTACGAGCAGTACTTC

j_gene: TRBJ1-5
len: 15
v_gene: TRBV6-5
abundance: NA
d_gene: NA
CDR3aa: CASSYSPGEEQPQHF
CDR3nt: TGTGCCAGCAGTTACTCTCCTGGGGAAGAGCAGCCCCAGCATTTT

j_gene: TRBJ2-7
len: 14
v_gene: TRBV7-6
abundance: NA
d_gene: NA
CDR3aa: CASSLGDGPYEQYF
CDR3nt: TGTGCCAGCAGCTTAGGGGACGGACCCTACGAGCAGTACTTC

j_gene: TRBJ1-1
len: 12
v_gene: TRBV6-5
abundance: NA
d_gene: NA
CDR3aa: CASSSGGLEAFF
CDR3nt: TGTGCCAGCAGTTCCGGAGGGCTTGAAGCTTTCTTT

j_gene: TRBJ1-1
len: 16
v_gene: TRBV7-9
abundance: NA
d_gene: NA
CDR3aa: CASSLVPAGGDTEAFF
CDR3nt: TGTGCCAGCAGCTTAGTACCGGCGGGGGGCGACACTGAAGCTTTCTTT

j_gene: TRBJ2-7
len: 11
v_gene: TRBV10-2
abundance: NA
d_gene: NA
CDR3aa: CASSGAGEQYF
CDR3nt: TGCGCCAGCTCAGGGGCGGGCGAGCAGTACTTC

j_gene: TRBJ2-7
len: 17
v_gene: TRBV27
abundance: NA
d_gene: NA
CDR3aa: CASSPNRVSTATYEQYF
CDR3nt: TGTGCCAGCAGTCCAAACAGGGTCTCGACGGCCACCTACGAGCAGTACTTC

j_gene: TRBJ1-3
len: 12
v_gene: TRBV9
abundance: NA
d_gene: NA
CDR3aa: CASSPKGNTIYF
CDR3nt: TGTGCCAGCAGCCCAAAGGGAAACACCATATATTTT

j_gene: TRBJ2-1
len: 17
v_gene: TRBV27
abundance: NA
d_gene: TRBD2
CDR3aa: CASSSPSGASRYNEQFF
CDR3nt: TGTGCCAGCAGTTCCCCTAGCGGGGCCTCCCGATACAATGAGCAGTTCTTC

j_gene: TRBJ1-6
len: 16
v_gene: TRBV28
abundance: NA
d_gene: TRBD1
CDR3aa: CASSQDTGGHNSPLHF
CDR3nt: TGTGCCAGCAGCCAAGATACAGGGGGCCACAATTCACCCCTCCACTTT

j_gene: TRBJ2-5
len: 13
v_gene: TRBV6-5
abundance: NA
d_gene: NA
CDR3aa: CASNSRVQETQYF
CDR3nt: TGTGCCAGCAATTCGAGAGTACAAGAGACCCAGTACTTC

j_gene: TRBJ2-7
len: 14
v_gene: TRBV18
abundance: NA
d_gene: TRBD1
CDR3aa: CASSRPGQGNEQYF
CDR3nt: TGTGCCAGCTCGCGCCCGGGACAGGGGAACGAGCAGTACTTC

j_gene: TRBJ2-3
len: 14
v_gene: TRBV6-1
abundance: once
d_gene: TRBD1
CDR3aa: CASSMDRSTDTQYF
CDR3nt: TGTGCCAGCAGCATGGACAGGAGCACAGATACGCAGTATTTT

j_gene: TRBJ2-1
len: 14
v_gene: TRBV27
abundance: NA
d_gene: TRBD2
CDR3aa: CASSSAGGYNEQFF
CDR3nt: TGTGCCAGCAGTTCCGCGGGGGGTTACAATGAGCAGTTCTTC

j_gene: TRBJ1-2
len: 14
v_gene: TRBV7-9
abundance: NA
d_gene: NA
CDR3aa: CASSLLGDNYGYTF
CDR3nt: TGTGCCAGCAGCTTATTGGGGGACAACTATGGCTACACCTTC

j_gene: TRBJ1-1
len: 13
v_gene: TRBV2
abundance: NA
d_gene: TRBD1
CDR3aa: CASIGGQSTEAFF
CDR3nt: TGTGCCAGCATAGGGGGACAGTCCACTGAAGCTTTCTTT

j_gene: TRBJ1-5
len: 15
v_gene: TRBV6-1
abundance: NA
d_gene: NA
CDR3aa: CASSELGFGNQPQHF
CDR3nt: TGTGCCAGCAGTGAACTGGGGTTCGGCAATCAGCCCCAGCATTTT

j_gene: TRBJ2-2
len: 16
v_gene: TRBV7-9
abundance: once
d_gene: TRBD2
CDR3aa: CASTHRLADYTGELFF
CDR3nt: TGTGCCAGCACCCACCGACTAGCGGACTACACCGGGGAGCTGTTTTTT

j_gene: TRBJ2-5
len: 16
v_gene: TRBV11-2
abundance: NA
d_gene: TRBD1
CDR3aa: CASSLVRQGAWETQYF
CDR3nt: TGTGCCAGCAGCTTAGTACGACAGGGGGCCTGGGAGACCCAGTACTTC

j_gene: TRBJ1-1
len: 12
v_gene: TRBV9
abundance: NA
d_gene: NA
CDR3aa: CASTGVNTEAFF
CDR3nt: TGTGCCAGTACCGGGGTGAACACTGAAGCTTTCTTT

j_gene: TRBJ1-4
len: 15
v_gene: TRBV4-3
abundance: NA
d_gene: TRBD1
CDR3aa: CASSRGQGDYEKLFF
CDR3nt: TGCGCCAGCAGCCGGGGACAGGGGGACTATGAAAAACTGTTTTTT

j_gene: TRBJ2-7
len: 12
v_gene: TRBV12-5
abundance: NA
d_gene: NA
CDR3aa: CASGLTQYEQYF
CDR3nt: TGTGCTAGTGGTCTGACTCAGTACGAGCAGTACTTC

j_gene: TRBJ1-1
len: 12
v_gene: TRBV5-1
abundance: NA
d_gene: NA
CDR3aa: CASSLPNTEAFF
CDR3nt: TGCGCCAGCAGCTTGCCGAACACTGAAGCTTTCTTT

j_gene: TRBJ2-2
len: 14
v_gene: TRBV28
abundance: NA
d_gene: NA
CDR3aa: CASTVAGVTGELFF
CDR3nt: TGTGCCAGCACTGTGGCAGGGGTAACCGGGGAGCTGTTTTTT

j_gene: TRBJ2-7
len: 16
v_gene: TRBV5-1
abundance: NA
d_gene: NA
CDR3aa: CASIQSPGSGSYEQYF
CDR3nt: TGCGCCAGCATCCAATCACCGGGATCTGGGTCCTACGAGCAGTACTTC

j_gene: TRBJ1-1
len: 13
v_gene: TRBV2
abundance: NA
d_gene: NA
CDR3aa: CASSEGWNTEAFF
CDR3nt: TGTGCCAGCAGTGAAGGGTGGAACACTGAAGCTTTCTTT

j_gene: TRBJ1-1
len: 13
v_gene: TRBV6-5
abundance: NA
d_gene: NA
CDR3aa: CASTPNGEEGAFF
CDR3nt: TGTGCCAGCACCCCCAACGGGGAGGAAGGAGCTTTCTTT